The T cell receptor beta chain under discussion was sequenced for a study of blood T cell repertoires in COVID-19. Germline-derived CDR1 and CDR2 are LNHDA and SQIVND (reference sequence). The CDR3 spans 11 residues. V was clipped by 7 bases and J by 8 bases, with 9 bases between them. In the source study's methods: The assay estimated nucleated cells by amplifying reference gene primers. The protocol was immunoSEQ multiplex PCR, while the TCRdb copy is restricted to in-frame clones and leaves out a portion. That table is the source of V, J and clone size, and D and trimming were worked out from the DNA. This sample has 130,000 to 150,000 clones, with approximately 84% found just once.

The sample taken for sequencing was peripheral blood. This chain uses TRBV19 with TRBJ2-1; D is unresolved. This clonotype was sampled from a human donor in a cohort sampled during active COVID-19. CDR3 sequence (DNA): TGTGCCAGTACCTACCGCGATGAGCAGTTCTTC. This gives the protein CASTYRDEQFF.